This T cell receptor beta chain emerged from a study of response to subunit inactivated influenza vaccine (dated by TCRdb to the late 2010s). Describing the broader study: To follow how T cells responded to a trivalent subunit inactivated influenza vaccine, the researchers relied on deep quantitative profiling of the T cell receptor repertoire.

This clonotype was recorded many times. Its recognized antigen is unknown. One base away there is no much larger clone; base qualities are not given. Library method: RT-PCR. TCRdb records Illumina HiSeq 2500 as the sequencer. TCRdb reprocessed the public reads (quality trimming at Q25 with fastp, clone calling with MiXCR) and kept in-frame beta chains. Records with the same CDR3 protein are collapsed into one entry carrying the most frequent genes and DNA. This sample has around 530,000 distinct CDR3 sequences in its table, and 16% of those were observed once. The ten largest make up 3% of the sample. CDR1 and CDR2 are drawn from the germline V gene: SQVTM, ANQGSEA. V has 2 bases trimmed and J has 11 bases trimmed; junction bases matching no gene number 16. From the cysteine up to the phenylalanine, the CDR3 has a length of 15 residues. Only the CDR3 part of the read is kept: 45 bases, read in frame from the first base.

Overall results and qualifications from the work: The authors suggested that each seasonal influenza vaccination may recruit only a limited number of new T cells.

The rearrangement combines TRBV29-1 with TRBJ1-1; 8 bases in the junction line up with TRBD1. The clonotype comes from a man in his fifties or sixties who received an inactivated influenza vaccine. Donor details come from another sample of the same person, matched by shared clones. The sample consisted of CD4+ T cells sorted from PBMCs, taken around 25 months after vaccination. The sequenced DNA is TGCAGCGTTGAACGGAGTCGGACAGGGCAGGGTTGGGCTTTCTTT. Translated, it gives CSVERSRTGQGWAFF.